This T cell receptor beta chain was observed in a study of cytotoxic CD8 clonotypes in ibrutinib-treated CLL. In the case of this clone: Antigen specificity is unknown.

Target depth was 1 in 200,000 to 1 in 1 million T cells, about 10x per clonotype. The method was immunoSEQ multiplex PCR; TCRdb's version includes in-frame clones alone and lacks a portion of them. The repertoire holds 200,000 to 250,000 clones, with 79% as singletons. This CDR3 has 13 amino acids. The V end lost 2 bases, the J end lost 3 bases, and 8 bases lay between the germline ends. Germline CDR1 reads SEHNR; CDR2 reads FQNEAQ (reference sequence). Whole-study results and caveats: Patients with sustained remission and those progressing were sampled at differing times.

The sequenced sample was PBMCs, obtained after 12 months of ibrutinib treatment. V usage is TRBV7-9 and J usage is TRBJ2-7, with D unresolved. The receptor's source is a human donor with chronic lymphocytic leukemia. This CDR3 is CASSLSLFYEQYF. The CDR3 coding sequence is TGTGCCAGCAGCTTATCCCTTTTCTACGAGCAGTACTTC.